The clone carrying this T cell receptor (beta chain) was detected only a few times. The entry originates in a study of blood T cell repertoires in COVID-19. On the study more broadly: From the United States, Italy and Spain came samples of acute and convalescent COVID-19.

V lost 3 bases and J 6 bases, leaving 17 bases between the germline ends. Germline CDR1 reads SGHTA; CDR2 reads FQGNSA. CDR3 size: 15 residues. Method: immunoSEQ multiplex PCR; TCRdb's copy keeps in-frame clones and lacks some. The repertoire includes some 100,000 clones, over 70% of them detected once, and roughly 23% sits in the top ten. Sequencing used peripheral blood. This TCR derives from a man of 80 years or more with active or convalescent COVID-19. The chain joins TRBV7-2 to TRBJ1-1, with D possibly matching TRBD1 (6 bases). The CDR3 spells CASSFSRRTDPEAFF. As DNA, the CDR3 is TGTGCCAGCAGCTTTTCGCGCAGGACAGACCCTGAAGCTTTCTTT.